This T cell receptor (beta chain) is from a study of blood T cell repertoires in COVID-19. Study background: From the United States, Italy and Spain came samples of acute and convalescent COVID-19. T cells, B-cell-depleted T cells, or PBMCs supplied cDNA or gDNA.

Germline V CDR1 and CDR2: KGHDR, SFDVKD. The length of the CDR3 is 16 residues. Trimming took 4 bases from V and 1 from J, leaving 13 bases between them. Methods used by the authors: For nucleated cells, counts were estimated from reference gene primer amplification. The repertoire was sequenced with immunoSEQ multiplex PCR; TCRdb's copy has only in-frame clones and lacks some. V and J calls and clone size are those listed in that table; D and trimming were worked out from the DNA. The top ten clones hold roughly 2.1% of a sample with 150,000 to 200,000 clones, over 85% of them seen once. The specimen sequenced was peripheral blood. The sequence derives from a woman aged 55-75 years with COVID-19, enrolled during active disease. V is TRBV24-1 and J is TRBJ2-1; TRBD1 might be the D (5 bases). The CDR3 DNA follows: TGTGCCACCAGTGACCCCCTAGGGGCTTCCTACAATGAGCAGTTCTTC. Translating it yields CATSDPLGASYNEQFF.